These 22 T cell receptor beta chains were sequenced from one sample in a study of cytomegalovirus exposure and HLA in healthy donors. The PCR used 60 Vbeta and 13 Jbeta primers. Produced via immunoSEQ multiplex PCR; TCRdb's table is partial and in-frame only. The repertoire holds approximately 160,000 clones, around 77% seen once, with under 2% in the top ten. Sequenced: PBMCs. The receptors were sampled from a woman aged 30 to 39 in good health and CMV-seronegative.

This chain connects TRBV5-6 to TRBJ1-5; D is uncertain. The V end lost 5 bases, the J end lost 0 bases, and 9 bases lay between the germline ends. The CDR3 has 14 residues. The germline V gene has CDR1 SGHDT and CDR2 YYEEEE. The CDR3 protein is CASSMRYSNQPQHF. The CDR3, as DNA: TGTGCCAGCAGTATGCGTTATAGCAATCAGCCCCAGCATTTT.

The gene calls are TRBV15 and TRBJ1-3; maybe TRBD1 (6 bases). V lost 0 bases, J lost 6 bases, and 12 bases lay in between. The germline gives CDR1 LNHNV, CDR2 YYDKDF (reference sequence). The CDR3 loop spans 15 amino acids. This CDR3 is CATSRDAGGQNTIYF. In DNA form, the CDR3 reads TGTGCCACCAGCAGAGATGCCGGGGGGCAAAACACCATATATTTT.

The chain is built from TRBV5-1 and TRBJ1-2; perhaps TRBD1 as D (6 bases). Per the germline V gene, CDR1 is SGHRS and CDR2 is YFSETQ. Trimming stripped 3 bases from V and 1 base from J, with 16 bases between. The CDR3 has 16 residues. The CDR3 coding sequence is TGCGCCAGCAGCTACTTTTCAAGGACAGATAACTATGGCTACACCTTC. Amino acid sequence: CASSYFSRTDNYGYTF.

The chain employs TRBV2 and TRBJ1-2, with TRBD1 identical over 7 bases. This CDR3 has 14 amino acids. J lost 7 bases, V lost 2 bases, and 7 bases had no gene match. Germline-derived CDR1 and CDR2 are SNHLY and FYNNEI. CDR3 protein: CASSEIGGMSGYTF. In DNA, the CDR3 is TGTGCCAGCAGTGAAATAGGGGGCATGAGTGGCTACACCTTC.

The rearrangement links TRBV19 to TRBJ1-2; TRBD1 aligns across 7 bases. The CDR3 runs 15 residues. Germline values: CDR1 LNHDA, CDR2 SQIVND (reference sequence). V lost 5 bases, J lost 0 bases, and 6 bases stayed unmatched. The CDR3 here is CASSPRDRPNYGYTF. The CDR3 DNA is TGTGCCAGTAGTCCCCGGGACAGACCTAACTATGGCTACACCTTC.

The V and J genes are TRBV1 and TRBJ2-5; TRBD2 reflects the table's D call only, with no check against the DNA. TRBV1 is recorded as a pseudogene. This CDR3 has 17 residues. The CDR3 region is CTSSQEGLAGVEGTQYF. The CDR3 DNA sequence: TGCACCAGCAGCCAAGAGGGACTAGCGGGAGTGGAGGGGACCCAGTACTTC.

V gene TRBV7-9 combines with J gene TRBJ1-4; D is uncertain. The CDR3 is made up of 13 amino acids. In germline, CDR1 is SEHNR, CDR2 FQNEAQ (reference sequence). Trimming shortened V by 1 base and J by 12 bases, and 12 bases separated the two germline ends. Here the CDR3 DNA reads TGTGCCAGCAGCTTAGGGGCCCGGGGAGAACTGTTTTTT. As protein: CASSLGARGELFF.

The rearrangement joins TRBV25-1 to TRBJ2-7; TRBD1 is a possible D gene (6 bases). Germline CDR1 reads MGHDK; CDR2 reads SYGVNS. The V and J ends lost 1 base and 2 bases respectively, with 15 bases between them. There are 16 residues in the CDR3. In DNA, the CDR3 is TGTGCCAGCAGTGAATGGAGAACTACAGGGACCTACGAGCAGTACTTC. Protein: CASSEWRTTGTYEQYF.

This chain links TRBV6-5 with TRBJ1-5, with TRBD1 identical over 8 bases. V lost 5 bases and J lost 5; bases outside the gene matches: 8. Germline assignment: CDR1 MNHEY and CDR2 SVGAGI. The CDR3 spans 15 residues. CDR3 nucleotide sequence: TGTGCCAGCAGTAACCCCGGACAGGGCTATCAGCCCCAGCATTTT. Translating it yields CASSNPGQGYQPQHF.

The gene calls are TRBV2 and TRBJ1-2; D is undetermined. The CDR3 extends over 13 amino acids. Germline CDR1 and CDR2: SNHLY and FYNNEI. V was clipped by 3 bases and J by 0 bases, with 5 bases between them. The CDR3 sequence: CASSDGANYGYTF. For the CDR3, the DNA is TGTGCCAGCAGTGACGGTGCTAACTATGGCTACACCTTC. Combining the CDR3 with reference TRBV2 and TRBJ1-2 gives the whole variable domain EPEVTQTPSHQVTQMGQEVILRCVPISNHLYFYWYRQILGQKVEFLVSFYNNEISEKSEIFDDQFSVERPDGSNFTLKIRSTKLEDSAMYFCASSDGANYGYTFGSGTRLTVV.

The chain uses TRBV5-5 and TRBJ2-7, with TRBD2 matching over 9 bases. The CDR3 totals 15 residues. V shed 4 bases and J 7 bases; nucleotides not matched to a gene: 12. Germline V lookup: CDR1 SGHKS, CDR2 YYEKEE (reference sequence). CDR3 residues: CASSPPGGRAKEQYF. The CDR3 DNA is TGTGCCAGCAGCCCGCCTGGCGGGAGGGCCAAGGAGCAGTACTTC.

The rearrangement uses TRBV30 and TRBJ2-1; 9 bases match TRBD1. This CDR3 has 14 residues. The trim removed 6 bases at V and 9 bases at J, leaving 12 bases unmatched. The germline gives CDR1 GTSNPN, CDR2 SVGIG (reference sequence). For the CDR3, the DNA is TGTGCCTGCGTACAGGGGGCCGGTGTGTTTGAGCAGTTCTTC. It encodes CACVQGAGVFEQFF.

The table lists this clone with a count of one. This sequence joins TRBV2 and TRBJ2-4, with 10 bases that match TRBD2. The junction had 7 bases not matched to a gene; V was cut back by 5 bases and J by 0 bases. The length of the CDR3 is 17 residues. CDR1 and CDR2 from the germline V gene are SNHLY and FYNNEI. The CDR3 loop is CASSFSTSGLAKNIQYF. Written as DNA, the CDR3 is TGTGCCAGCAGTTTTTCGACTAGCGGGTTAGCCAAAAACATTCAGTACTTC.

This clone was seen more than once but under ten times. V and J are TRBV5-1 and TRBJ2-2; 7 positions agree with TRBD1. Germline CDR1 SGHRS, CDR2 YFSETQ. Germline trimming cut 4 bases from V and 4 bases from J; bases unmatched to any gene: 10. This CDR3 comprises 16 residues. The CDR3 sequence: CASSLFGSGGTGELFF. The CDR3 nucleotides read TGCGCCAGCAGCCTCTTCGGTTCAGGGGGCACCGGGGAGCTGTTTTTT. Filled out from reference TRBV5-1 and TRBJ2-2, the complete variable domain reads KAGVTQTPRYLIKTRGQQVTLSCSPISGHRSVSWYQQTPGQGLQFLFEYFSETQRNKGNFPGRFSGRQFSNSRSEMNVSTLELGDSALYLCASSLFGSGGTGELFFGEGSRLTVL.

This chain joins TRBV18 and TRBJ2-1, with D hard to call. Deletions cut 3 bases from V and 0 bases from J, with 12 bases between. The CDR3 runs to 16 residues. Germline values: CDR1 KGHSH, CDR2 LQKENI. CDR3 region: CASSPPIVSSYNEQFF. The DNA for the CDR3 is TGTGCCAGCTCACCTCCGATTGTGAGCTCCTACAATGAGCAGTTCTTC.

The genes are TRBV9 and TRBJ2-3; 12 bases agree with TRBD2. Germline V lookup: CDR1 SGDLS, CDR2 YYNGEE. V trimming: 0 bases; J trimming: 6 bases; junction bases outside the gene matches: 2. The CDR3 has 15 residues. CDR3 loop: CASSVDLAGGDTQYF. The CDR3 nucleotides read TGTGCCAGCAGCGTAGATCTAGCGGGGGGGGATACGCAGTATTTT.

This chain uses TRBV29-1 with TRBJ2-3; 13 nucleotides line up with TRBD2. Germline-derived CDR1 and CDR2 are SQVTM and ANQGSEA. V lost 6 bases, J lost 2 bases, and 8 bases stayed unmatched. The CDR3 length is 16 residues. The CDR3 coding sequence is TGCAGCGTCTATGGACTAGCGGGAGTGAACACAGATACGCAGTATTTT. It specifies CSVYGLAGVNTDTQYF.

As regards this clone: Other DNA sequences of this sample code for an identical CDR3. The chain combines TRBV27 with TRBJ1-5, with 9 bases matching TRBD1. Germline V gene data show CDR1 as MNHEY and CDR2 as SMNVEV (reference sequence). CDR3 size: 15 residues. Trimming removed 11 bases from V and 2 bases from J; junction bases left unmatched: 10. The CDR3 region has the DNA TGTGCCTCGGGACAGGGAGTAGGTGGCAATCAGCCCCAGCATTTT. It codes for CASGQGVGGNQPQHF.

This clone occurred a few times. This CDR3 reads CASGAAHEQYF. The CDR3 nucleotides read TGCGCCAGCGGGGCAGCCCACGAGCAGTACTTC. The rearrangement links TRBV10-2 to TRBJ2-7; possible D gene TRBD1, 5 bases. CDR1 WSHSY and CDR2 SAAADI come from the germline V gene. V was pared by 8 bases and J by 5 bases, with 10 bases between. The CDR3 length is 11 residues.

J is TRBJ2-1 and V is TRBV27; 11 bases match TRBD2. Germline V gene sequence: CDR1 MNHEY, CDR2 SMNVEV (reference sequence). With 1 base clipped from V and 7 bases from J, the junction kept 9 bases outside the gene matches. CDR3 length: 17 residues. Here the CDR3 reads CASSLLVAGGVGNEQFF. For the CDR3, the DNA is TGTGCCAGCAGTTTATTGGTAGCGGGGGGGGTGGGGAATGAGCAGTTCTTC.

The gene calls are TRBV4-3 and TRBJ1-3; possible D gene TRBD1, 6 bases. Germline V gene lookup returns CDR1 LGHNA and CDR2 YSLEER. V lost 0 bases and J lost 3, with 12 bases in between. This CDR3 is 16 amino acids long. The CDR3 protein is CASSQDLGRGGNTIYF. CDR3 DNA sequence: TGCGCCAGCAGCCAAGATTTGGGCAGGGGTGGAAACACCATATATTTT.

As DNA, the CDR3 is TGTGCCAGTAGTGGTCCGCGCAGGCCTCTTGGCACTGAAGCTTTCTTT. The encoded protein is CASSGPRRPLGTEAFF. The rearrangement uses TRBV19 and TRBJ1-1; no definite D call. V gave up 5 bases and J gave up 4 bases, with 20 bases separating them. The CDR3 is 16 amino acids. Per germline, CDR1 LNHDA and CDR2 SQIVND (reference sequence).